This T cell receptor (beta chain) stems from a study of blood T cell repertoires in COVID-19. As for the study in general: Whether acute or convalescent, the COVID-19 samples came from the United States, Italy and Spain. Nucleic acid was either cDNA or gDNA, and it came from T cells, B-cell-depleted T cells, or PBMCs.

In the source study's methods: Researchers report that nucleated cell counts were estimated from reference gene primer amplification. Measured with immunoSEQ multiplex PCR; TCRdb has only the in-frame clones, and not every one. Clone size and V and J calls were adopted from that table, with D and trimming inferred from the DNA. The repertoire holds some 77,000 clones, with roughly 80% as singletons. Trimming removed 1 base from V and 2 bases from J, with 6 bases in between. This CDR3 region has 13 residues. Germline-derived CDR1 and CDR2 are SGDLS and YYNGEE. The rearrangement uses TRBV9 and TRBJ1-2; D gene unclear. The specimen was peripheral blood. The source of this sequence is a man in his sixties or seventies with acute or convalescent COVID-19. The CDR3 sequence is CASSVSQNYGYTF. The CDR3 nucleotides read TGTGCCAGCAGCGTATCGCAGAACTATGGCTACACCTTC.